Sequencing of this TCR beta chain was carried out in a study of PD-L1 blockade in urothelial cancer. Background on the study: At 3 weeks (second dose) and 6 weeks after starting treatment, blood was analyzed.

CDR3 size: 15 residues. Per germline, CDR1 SGHRS and CDR2 YFSETQ. With V trimmed by 3 bases and J by 8 bases, 6 bases remained unmatched. Synthetic TCR analog templates were spiked into all PCRs individually. Method: immunoSEQ multiplex PCR; TCRdb's copy keeps in-frame clones and lacks some. In the table there are tens of thousands of clones, around 88% of which are singletons. Regarding time point: pretreatment peripheral blood. Locally advanced or metastatic urothelial carcinoma was diagnosed in the patients. V is TRBV5-1 and J is TRBJ2-1, with 12 nucleotides matching TRBD2. The source of this sequence is a woman in her sixties with urothelial cancer. This specimen consisted of PBMCs, obtained around atezolizumab (anti-PD-L1) treatment. The DNA for the CDR3 is TGCGCCAGCAGCTCCACTAGCGGGAGGAACTATGAGCAGTTCTTC. Encoded protein: CASSSTSGRNYEQFF.